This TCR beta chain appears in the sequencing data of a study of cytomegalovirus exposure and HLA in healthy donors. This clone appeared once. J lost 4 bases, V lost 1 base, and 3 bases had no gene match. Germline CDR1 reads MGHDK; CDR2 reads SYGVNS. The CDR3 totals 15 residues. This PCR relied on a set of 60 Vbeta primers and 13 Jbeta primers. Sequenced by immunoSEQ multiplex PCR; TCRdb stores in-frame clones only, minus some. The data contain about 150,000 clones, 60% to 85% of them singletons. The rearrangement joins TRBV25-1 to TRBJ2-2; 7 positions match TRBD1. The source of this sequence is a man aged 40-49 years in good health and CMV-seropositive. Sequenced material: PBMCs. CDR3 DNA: TGTGCCAGCAGTGAATCGACAGGGTTCACCGGGGAGCTGTTTTTT. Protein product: CASSESTGFTGELFF.